This T cell receptor beta chain was obtained from a study of Graves' ophthalmopathy and Graves' hyperthyroidism. Per the germline V gene, CDR1 is SGHTA and CDR2 is FQGNSA. J lost 9 bases, V lost 5 bases, and 9 bases had no gene match. CDR3 size: 15 residues. RNA transcripts served as template for amplifying TCR beta CDR3 sequences. HTBI-primed RT-PCR formed the first round, and a multiplex PCR formed the second. TCRdb re-derived calls from the multiplex PCR reads in MiXCR, one entry per CDR3 protein. The sample lists about 1.2 million distinct CDR3 sequences; less than 45% were seen once. The genes are TRBV7-2 and TRBJ1-6, with 8 bases aligning to TRBD1. The receptor was isolated from an adult man with Graves' hyperthyroidism. Specimen: peripheral blood or thyroid tissue (not recorded which). The chain's CDR3 is CASSDRGQGSSPLHF. CDR3 nucleotide sequence: TGTGCCAGCAGCGACCGCGGACAGGGAAGTTCACCCCTCCACTTT.